This T cell receptor beta chain was found in a study of T cells in Graves' hyperthyroidism and ophthalmopathy. It was around 11 ml of fresh peripheral blood that supplied the PBMCs. The germline gives CDR1 SEHNR, CDR2 FQNEAQ (reference sequence). The trim removed 7 bases at V and 2 bases at J, leaving 9 bases unmatched. CDR3 length equals 16 residues. RNA transcripts served as the template for amplifying TCR beta CDR3 regions. A first-round RT-PCR of the TCR CDR3 used the HTBI primer set. TCRdb independently ran MiXCR on the multiplex PCR reads; one entry per CDR3 protein. In the table there are hundreds of thousands of distinct CDR3 sequences, approximately 15% of which are singletons.

The sequence was collected from a woman aged 18-35 years with Graves' hyperthyroidism. V and J are TRBV7-9 and TRBJ2-1; 9 nucleotides line up with TRBD2. The sequenced sample was blood. The CDR3 DNA follows: TGTGCCAGCATCTTCAAGCGGGAGGCCCCCTACAATGAGCAGTTCTTC. This gives the protein CASIFKREAPYNEQFF.